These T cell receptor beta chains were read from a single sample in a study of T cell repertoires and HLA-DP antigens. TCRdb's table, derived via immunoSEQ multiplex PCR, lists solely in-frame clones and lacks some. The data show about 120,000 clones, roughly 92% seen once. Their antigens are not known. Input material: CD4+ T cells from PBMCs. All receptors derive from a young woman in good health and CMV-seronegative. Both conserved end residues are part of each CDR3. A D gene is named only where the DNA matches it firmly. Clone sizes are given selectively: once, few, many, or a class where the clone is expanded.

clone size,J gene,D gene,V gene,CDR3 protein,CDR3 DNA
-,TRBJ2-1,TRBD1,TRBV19,CASSTLNTGQGQFF,TGTGCCAGTAGTACGCTTAACACGGGACAGGGGCAGTTCTTC
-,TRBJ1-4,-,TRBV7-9,CASGRGTGNEKLFF,TGTGCCAGCGGTAGGGGAACGGGCAATGAAAAACTGTTTTTT
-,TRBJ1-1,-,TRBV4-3,CASSQGARDTEAFF,TGCGCCAGCAGCCAAGGGGCCAGAGACACTGAAGCTTTCTTT
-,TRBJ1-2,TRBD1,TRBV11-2,CASSSYRGGSNYGYTF,TGTGCCAGCAGCTCCTACCGAGGGGGCTCTAACTATGGCTACACCTTC
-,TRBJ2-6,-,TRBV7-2,CASSSTATISGANVLTF,TGTGCCAGCAGCTCGACAGCAACAATCTCTGGGGCCAACGTCCTGACTTTC
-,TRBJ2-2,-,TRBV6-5,CASSSLGTELFF,TGTGCCAGCAGTTCTTTGGGGACGGAGCTGTTTTTT
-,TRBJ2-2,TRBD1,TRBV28,CASSSLGQRTNTGELFF,TGTGCCAGCAGTTCCTTGGGACAGCGAACGAACACCGGGGAGCTGTTTTTT
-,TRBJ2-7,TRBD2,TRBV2,CAITPGRGRLAGGGYEQYF,TGTGCTATCACCCCAGGCAGGGGGCGGCTAGCGGGAGGAGGATACGAGCAGTACTTC
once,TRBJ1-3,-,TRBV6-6,CASKTGGADTIYF,TGTGCCAGCAAAACGGGGGGCGCTGACACCATATATTTT
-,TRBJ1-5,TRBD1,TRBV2,CASKGTGGQPQHF,TGTGCCAGCAAAGGGACAGGGGGTCAGCCCCAGCATTTT
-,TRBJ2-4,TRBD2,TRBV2,CASRPPSGLDIQYF,TGTGCCAGCAGGCCACCTAGCGGGCTTGACATTCAGTACTTC
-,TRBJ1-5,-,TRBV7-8,CASSPYRVGGNQPQHF,TGTGCCAGCAGCCCTTACAGGGTTGGGGGCAATCAGCCCCAGCATTTT
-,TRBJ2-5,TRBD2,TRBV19,CASSTRRLAGALNQETQYF,TGTGCCAGTAGTACCAGACGACTAGCGGGAGCACTCAATCAAGAGACCCAGTACTTC
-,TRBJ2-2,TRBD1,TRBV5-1,CASRVTGGNTGELFF,TGCGCCAGCAGAGTCACAGGGGGAAACACCGGGGAGCTGTTTTTT
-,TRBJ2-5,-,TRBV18,CASSLGVQETQYF,TGTGCCAGCTCACTAGGGGTTCAAGAGACCCAGTACTTC
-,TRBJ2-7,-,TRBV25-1,CASSGPTQGSYSYEQYF,TGTGCCAGCAGTGGGCCTACCCAGGGGAGCTACTCCTACGAGCAGTACTTC
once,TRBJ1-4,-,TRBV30,CAWSIQTGWANEKLFF,TGTGCCTGGAGCATCCAAACAGGGTGGGCTAATGAAAAACTGTTTTTT
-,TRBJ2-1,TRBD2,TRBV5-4,CASSVTSGGWNEQFF,TGTGCCAGCAGCGTGACTAGCGGGGGGTGGAATGAGCAGTTCTTC
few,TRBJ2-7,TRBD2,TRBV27,CASSFSRLAGPYEQYF,TGTGCCAGCAGTTTTTCAAGACTAGCGGGACCTTACGAGCAGTACTTC
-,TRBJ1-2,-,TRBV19,CASSIANGNYGYTF,TGTGCCAGTAGTATAGCGAACGGAAACTATGGCTACACCTTC
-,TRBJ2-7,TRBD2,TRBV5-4,CASSSWTSGRTHEQYF,TGTGCCAGCAGCTCCTGGACTAGCGGGAGAACCCACGAGCAGTACTTC
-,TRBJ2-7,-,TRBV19,CASSKQGNPYEQYF,TGTGCCAGTAGTAAACAGGGTAACCCCTACGAGCAGTACTTC
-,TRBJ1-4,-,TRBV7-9,CASSLAGGGNEKLFF,TGTGCCAGCAGCCTGGCCGGAGGGGGAAATGAAAAACTGTTTTTT
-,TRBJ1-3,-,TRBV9,CASSLGGSGNTIYF,TGTGCCAGCAGCTTAGGGGGATCTGGAAACACCATATATTTT
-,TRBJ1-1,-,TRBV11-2,CASSLVRRGIYTEAFF,TGTGCCAGCAGCTTAGTCCGGCGGGGGATCTACACTGAAGCTTTCTTT
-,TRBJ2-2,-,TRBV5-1,CASSLKAGNTGELFF,TGCGCCAGCAGCTTGAAGGCAGGCAACACCGGGGAGCTGTTTTTT
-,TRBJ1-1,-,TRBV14,CASSQDGQRTEAFF,TGTGCCAGCAGCCAAGATGGACAGCGCACTGAAGCTTTCTTT
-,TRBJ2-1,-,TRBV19,CASSIAGGLSYNEQFF,TGTGCCAGTAGTATAGCAGGCGGCCTCTCCTACAATGAGCAGTTCTTC
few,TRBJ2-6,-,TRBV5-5,CASSFTFRPPNSGANVLTF,TGTGCCAGCAGCTTTACGTTCCGACCGCCGAACTCTGGGGCCAACGTCCTGACTTTC
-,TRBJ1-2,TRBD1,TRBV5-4,CASRPTVGTDYGYTF,TGTGCCAGCAGACCAACCGTAGGGACAGACTATGGCTACACCTTC
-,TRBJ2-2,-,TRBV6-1,CASSGAGRIATGELFF,TGTGCCAGCAGTGGTGCAGGGAGAATCGCCACCGGGGAGCTGTTTTTT
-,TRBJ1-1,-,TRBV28,CASSFLLGGNTEAFF,TGTGCCAGCAGTTTTCTACTGGGGGGGAACACTGAAGCTTTCTTT
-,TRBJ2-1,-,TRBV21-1,CASSKPIPGQGYYNEQFF,TGTGCCAGCAGCAAACCTATCCCGGGACAGGGATACTACAATGAGCAGTTCTTC
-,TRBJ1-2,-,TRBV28,CASSTWDIPNYGYTF,TGTGCCAGCAGTACTTGGGACATCCCTAACTATGGCTACACCTTC
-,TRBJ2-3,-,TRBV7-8,CASSLKWAVLDTQYF,TGTGCCAGCAGCTTGAAGTGGGCAGTCTTGGATACGCAGTATTTT
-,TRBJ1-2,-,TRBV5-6,CASSLGTGGYGYTF,TGTGCCAGCAGCCTTGGGACGGGAGGATATGGCTACACCTTC
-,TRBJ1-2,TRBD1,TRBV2,CASAGQGFYGYTF,TGTGCCAGCGCGGGACAGGGGTTTTATGGCTACACCTTC
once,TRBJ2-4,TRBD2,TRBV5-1,CASSPPGGGDIQYF,TGCGCCAGCAGCCCTCCGGGGGGAGGCGACATTCAGTACTTC
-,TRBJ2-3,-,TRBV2,CASSEASRPVGADTQYF,TGTGCCAGCAGTGAAGCAAGCCGCCCCGTTGGGGCAGATACGCAGTATTTT
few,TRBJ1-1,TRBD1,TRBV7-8,CASSPGTGGSGAFF,TGTGCCAGCAGCCCCGGGACAGGGGGATCCGGAGCTTTCTTT
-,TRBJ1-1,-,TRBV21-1,CASSTQGIEAFF,TGTGCCAGCAGCACCCAGGGAATTGAAGCTTTCTTT
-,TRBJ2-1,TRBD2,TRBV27,CASSPLTSGGAYNEQFF,TGTGCCAGCAGTCCCCTGACTAGCGGGGGGGCCTACAATGAGCAGTTCTTC
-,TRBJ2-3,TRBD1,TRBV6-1,CASSDGQGADTQYF,TGTGCCAGCAGTGACGGACAGGGGGCAGATACGCAGTATTTT
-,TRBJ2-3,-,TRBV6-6,CASSASGSSDTQYF,TGTGCCAGCAGCGCAAGCGGGTCTTCAGATACGCAGTATTTT
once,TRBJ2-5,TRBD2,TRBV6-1,CASSVQRGPGETQYF,TGTGCCAGCAGTGTCCAGCGGGGGCCGGGGGAGACCCAGTACTTC
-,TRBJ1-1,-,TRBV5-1,CASSPDPLMNTEAFF,TGCGCCAGCAGCCCGGACCCACTGATGAACACTGAAGCTTTCTTT
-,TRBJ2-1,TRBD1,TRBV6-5,CASQGQVDNGQFF,TGTGCCAGCCAGGGACAGGTGGACAATGGGCAGTTCTTC
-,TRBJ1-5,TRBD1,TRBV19,CASRPGQGSRNQPQHF,TGTGCCAGTAGACCGGGACAGGGATCACGCAATCAGCCCCAGCATTTT
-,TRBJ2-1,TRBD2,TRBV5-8,CASSSGLAGFLNEQFF,TGTGCCAGCAGCTCGGGACTAGCGGGGTTCCTCAATGAGCAGTTCTTC
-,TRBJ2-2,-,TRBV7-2,CASSLIDGPTGELFF,TGTGCCAGCAGCTTAATAGATGGTCCCACCGGGGAGCTGTTTTTT
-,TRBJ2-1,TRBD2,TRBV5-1,CASSPPGGGGAYNEQFF,TGCGCCAGCAGCCCCCCAGGAGGCGGGGGGGCCTACAATGAGCAGTTCTTC
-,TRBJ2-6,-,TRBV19,CASSIEVDSGANVLTF,TGTGCCAGTAGTATAGAAGTCGACTCTGGGGCCAACGTCCTGACTTTC
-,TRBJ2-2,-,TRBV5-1,CASSSAENTGELFF,TGCGCCAGCAGCTCCGCGGAGAACACCGGGGAGCTGTTTTTT
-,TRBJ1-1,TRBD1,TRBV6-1,CASRTGFGTEAFF,TGTGCCAGCAGGACAGGGTTTGGCACTGAAGCTTTCTTT
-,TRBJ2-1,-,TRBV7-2,CASSLATVYNEQFF,TGTGCCAGCAGCTTAGCGACAGTTTACAATGAGCAGTTCTTC
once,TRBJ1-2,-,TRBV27,CATRNWGRYGYTF,TGTGCCACCCGAAACTGGGGAAGGTATGGCTACACCTTC
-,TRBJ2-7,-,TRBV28,CASKGGDRDEQYF,TGTGCCAGCAAGGGGGGGGATAGGGACGAGCAGTACTTC
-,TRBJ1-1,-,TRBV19,CASMKGLNTEAFF,TGTGCCAGTATGAAGGGGCTGAACACTGAAGCTTTCTTT
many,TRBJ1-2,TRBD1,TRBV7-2,CASSPARTGKGYTF,TGTGCCAGCAGCCCGGCTAGGACAGGGAAAGGCTACACCTTC